This entry is about one T cell receptor beta chain. Its antigen is not known. A much larger clone lies a single base off, so this may be a read error. TCRdb processed the multiplex PCR reads anew with MiXCR; each CDR3 protein has one entry. This sample has about 180,000 distinct CDR3 sequences, with approximately 30% found just once. The data originate from a study of breast tumors, draining lymph nodes, adjacent tissues. Study-level results: Tumor TCR diversity was below lymph nodes but above nontumor tissue. Findings are consistent with lymph node origin and intratumoral expansion of most tumor T cells. Luminal-like breast cancer showed significantly higher tumor–nontumor repertoire similarity than basal-like. Tumor T cell lymph node origin was a supported hypothesis, not proven.

The lymph nodes were axillary draining lymph nodes from breast cancer patients. The TCR was taken from a female donor with breast cancer. Some clones in this sample may be carry-over from other donors' samples. The sample comprised axillary lymph node tissue.

The CDR3 reads CASSVLIAGETYEQYF. The CDR3 DNA reads as TGTGCCAGCAGCGTCCTCATAGCGGGAGAGACCTACGAGCAGTACTTC. The V and J genes are TRBV6-6 and TRBJ2-7; TRBD2 matches at 9 bases. Germline V gene lookup returns CDR1 MNHNY and CDR2 SVGAGI (reference sequence). V lost 6 bases to trimming and J lost 2 bases; unmatched junction nucleotides: 11. The CDR3 sequence is 16 residues long.